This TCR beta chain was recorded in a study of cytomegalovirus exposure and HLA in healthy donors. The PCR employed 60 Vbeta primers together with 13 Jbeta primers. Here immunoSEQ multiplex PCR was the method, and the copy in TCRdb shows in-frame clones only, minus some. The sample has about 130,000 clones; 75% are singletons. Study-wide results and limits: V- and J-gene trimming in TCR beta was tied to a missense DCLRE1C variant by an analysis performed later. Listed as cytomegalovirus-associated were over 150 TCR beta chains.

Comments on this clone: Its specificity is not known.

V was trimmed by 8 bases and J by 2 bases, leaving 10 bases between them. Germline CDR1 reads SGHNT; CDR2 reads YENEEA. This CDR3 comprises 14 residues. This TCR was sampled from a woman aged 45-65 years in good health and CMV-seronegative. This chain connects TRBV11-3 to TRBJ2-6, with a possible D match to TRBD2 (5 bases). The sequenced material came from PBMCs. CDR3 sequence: CASQLGAGANVLTF. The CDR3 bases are TGTGCCAGCCAGCTCGGGGCTGGGGCCAACGTCCTGACTTTC. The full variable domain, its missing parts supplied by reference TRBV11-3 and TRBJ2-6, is EAGVVQSPRYKIIEKKQPVAFWCNPISGHNTLYWYLQNLGQGPELLIRYENEEAVDDSQLPKDRFSAERLKGVDSTLKIQPAELGDSAVYLCASQLGAGANVLTFGAGSRLTVL.